The clone carrying this TCR beta chain was detected only a few times. What it recognizes is unknown. The libraries were made with immunoSEQ v3.0 at survey level. Sequencing of each sample targeted 40,000-50,000 T-cell genomes. Sequencing used immunoSEQ multiplex PCR; TCRdb keeps in-frame clones, though not all of them. The sample records around 34,000 clones, around 79% being singletons. V lost 6 bases to trimming and J lost 7 bases; unmatched junction nucleotides: 8. Germline assignment: CDR1 SEHNR and CDR2 FQNEAQ (reference sequence). The length of the CDR3 is 15 residues. These data belong to a study of long-term antiretroviral therapy in people with HIV. Study results and limitations: The clones with expansion before ART were dominant in the repertoire at all time points.

The sample here was unsorted PBMCs, taken 3 years after starting antiretroviral therapy. This clonotype originated in a man in his fifties or sixties with HIV. The V and J genes are TRBV7-9 and TRBJ2-1; 11 bases map to TRBD2. CDR3 loop: CASRRRTSGSNEQFF. The CDR3 coding sequence is TGTGCCAGCAGGCGCCGCACTAGCGGGAGTAATGAGCAGTTCTTC. Filled out from reference TRBV7-9 and TRBJ2-1, the complete variable domain reads DTGVSQNPRHKITKRGQNVTFRCDPISEHNRLYWYRQTLGQGPEFLTYFQNEAQLEKSRLLSDRFSAERPKGSFSTLEIQRTEQGDSAMYLCASRRRTSGSNEQFFGPGTRLTVL.